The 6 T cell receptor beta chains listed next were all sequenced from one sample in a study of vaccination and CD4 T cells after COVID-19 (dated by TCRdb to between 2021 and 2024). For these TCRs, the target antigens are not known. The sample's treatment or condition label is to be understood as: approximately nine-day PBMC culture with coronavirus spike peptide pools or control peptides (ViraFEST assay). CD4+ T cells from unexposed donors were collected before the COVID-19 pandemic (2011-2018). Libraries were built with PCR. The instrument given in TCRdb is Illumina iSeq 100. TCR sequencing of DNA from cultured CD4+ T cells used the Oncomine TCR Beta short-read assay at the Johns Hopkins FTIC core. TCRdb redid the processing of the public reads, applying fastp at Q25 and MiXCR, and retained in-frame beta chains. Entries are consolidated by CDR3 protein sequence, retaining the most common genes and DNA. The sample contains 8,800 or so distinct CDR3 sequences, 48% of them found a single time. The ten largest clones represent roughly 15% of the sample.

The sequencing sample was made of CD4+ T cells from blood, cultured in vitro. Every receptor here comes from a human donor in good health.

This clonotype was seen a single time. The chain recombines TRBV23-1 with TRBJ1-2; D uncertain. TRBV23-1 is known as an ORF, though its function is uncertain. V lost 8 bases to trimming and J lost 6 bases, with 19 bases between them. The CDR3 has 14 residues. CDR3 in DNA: TGCGCCAGCGACCATGATTCTATACGGGATGGCTACACCTTC. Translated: CASDHDSIRDGYTF.

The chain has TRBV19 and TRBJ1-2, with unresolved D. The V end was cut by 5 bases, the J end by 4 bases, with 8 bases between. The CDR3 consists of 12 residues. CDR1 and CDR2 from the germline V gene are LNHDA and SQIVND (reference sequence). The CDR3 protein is CASSLMTYGYTF. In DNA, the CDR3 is TGTGCCAGTAGTCTCATGACCTATGGCTACACCTTC.

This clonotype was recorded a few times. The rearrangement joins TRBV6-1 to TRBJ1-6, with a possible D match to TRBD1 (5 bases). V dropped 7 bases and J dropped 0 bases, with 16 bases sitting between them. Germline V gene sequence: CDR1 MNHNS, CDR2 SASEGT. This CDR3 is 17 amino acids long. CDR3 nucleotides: TGTGCCAGCACCCCAAAGGGGAGCGGCTCCTATAATTCACCCCTCCACTTT. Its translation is CASTPKGSGSYNSPLHF.

CDR3 DNA: TGTGCCAGTATACCGGCCCGGGGCTTCAGCGGCACTGAAGCTTTCTTT. It specifies CASIPARGFSGTEAFF. The J gene is TRBJ1-1, the V gene TRBV19, with a possible D match to TRBD1 (5 bases). The V and J ends lost 7 bases and 4 bases respectively, with 22 bases between them. CDR3 length equals 16 residues. Germline CDR1 LNHDA, CDR2 SQIVND (reference sequence). The whole variable domain, filled in from reference TRBV19 and TRBJ1-1, reads DGGITQSPKYLFRKEGQNVTLSCEQNLNHDAMYWYRQDPGQGLRLIYYSQIVNDFQKGDIAEGYSVSREKKESFPLTVTSAQKNPTAFYLCASIPARGFSGTEAFFGQGTRLTVV.

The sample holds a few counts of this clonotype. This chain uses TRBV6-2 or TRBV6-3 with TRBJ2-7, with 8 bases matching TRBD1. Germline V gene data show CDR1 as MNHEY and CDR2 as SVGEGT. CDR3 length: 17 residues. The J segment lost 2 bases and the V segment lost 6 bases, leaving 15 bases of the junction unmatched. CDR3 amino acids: CASSKGLDRGFPYEQYF. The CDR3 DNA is TGTGCCAGCAGCAAGGGCCTCGACAGGGGTTTTCCCTACGAGCAGTACTTC.

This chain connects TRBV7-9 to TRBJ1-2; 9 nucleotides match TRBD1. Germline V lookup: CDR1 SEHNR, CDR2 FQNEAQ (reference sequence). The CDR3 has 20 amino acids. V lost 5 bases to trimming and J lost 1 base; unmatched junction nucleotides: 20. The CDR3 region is CASSGDRDRGKFIINYGYTF. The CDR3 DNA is TGTGCCAGCAGCGGGGACCGAGACAGGGGGAAGTTCATAATTAACTATGGCTACACCTTC. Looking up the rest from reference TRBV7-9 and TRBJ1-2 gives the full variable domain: DTGVSQNPRHKITKRGQNVTFRCDPISEHNRLYWYRQTLGQGPEFLTYFQNEAQLEKSRLLSDRFSAERPKGSFSTLEIQRTEQGDSAMYLCASSGDRDRGKFIINYGYTFGSGTRLTVV.